Below, 23 T cell receptor beta chains from the same sample are listed, as sequenced in a study of memory CD4+ T cells and cytomegalovirus serostatus. Single viable CD3+CD4+CD8-CD45RO+ cells were sorted as the memory CD4+ T cells. The data were produced by immunoSEQ multiplex PCR, yet TCRdb's version contains in-frame clones alone and is incomplete. The table shows tens of thousands of clones, with roughly 80% occurring only once. Sequencing was performed on memory CD4+ T cells from blood. Every receptor here comes from an adult in good health and CMV-seronegative.

V is TRBV7-2 and J is TRBJ2-7; D is perhaps TRBD2 (6 bases). The length of the CDR3 is 15 residues. The germline CDR1 and CDR2 sequences are SGHTA and FQGNSA. Trimming took off 1 base at V and 4 bases at J, with 14 bases between the two ends. The CDR3 loop reads CASSLGLGLPYEQYF. The CDR3, as DNA: TGTGCCAGCAGCTTAGGACTAGGGTTGCCGTACGAGCAGTACTTC.

In this sample, this clone turned up once. The chain recombines TRBV7-2 with TRBJ2-3, with 13 bases aligning to TRBD2. CDR1 and CDR2 from the germline V gene are SGHTA and FQGNSA. V was clipped by 2 bases and J by 14 bases; unmatched bases: 7. The CDR3 sequence is 14 residues long. DNA of the CDR3: TGTGCCAGCAGCTTAACGGGACTAGCGGGGAAGGTGTATTTT. This translates into CASSLTGLAGKVYF.

The chain employs TRBV25-1 and TRBJ1-1; 8 positions agree with TRBD1. Looked up from germline, CDR1 is MGHDK and CDR2 is SYGVNS. The V segment lost 3 bases and the J segment 1 base; nucleotides outside the gene matches: 4. The CDR3 extends over 15 amino acids. The CDR3 loop is CASSDHGTGNTEAFF. Written as DNA, the CDR3 is TGTGCCAGCAGTGACCACGGGACAGGGAACACTGAAGCTTTCTTT.

V is TRBV2 and J is TRBJ2-3, with 7 nucleotides matching TRBD1. Trimming at V came to 11 bases and at J to 1 base, leaving 6 bases not matched to a gene. Per the germline V gene, CDR1 is SNHLY and CDR2 is FYNNEI. The CDR3 length is 13 residues. The CDR3 coding sequence is TGTGCCGGACAGGCGGGTGGCACAGATACGCAGTATTTT. It translates to CAGQAGGTDTQYF.

This clone was observed a single time. The chain joins TRBV10-2 to TRBJ1-1; D is unclear. The germline V gene encodes CDR1 WSHSY and CDR2 SAAADI. With 6 bases removed from V and 1 base from J, the gap between germline ends came to 3 bases. The CDR3 is 11 residues long. The CDR3 region is CASSWNTEAFF. DNA for the CDR3: TGCGCCAGCAGCTGGAACACTGAAGCTTTCTTT.

This clone was picked up a small number of times. This rearrangement joins TRBV2 to TRBJ2-1; D not resolved. CDR3 length equals 11 residues. CDR1 and CDR2 (germline): SNHLY, FYNNEI. Deletions cut 8 bases from V and 8 bases from J, with 10 bases between. The CDR3 DNA reads TGTGCCAGCGTAGCCCGCGATGAGCAGTTCTTC. This translates into CASVARDEQFF.

This chain links TRBV19 with TRBJ2-6, with TRBD2 as a possible D gene (6 bases). V lost 6 bases, J lost 0 bases, and 15 bases lay in between. This CDR3 comprises 17 residues. Germline CDR1 is LNHDA and CDR2 is SQIVND (reference sequence). Here the CDR3 DNA reads TGTGCCAGTAGGGGGGGAATCGAGTACTCTGGGGCCAACGTCCTGACTTTC. Residues: CASRGGIEYSGANVLTF.

V gene TRBV2 combines with J gene TRBJ2-4; D uncertain. The length of the CDR3 is 15 residues. Germline lookup yields CDR1 SNHLY and CDR2 FYNNEI. V lost 5 bases to trimming and J lost 7 bases, with 18 bases between them. The CDR3 coding sequence is TGTGCCAGCAGTTTAGAACCGTTAGCCGGGAACATTCAGTACTTC. It translates to CASSLEPLAGNIQYF.

The chain links TRBV7-2 to TRBJ2-2, with D tentatively TRBD1 (6 bases). The CDR3 is 16 residues long. Germline assignment: CDR1 SGHTA and CDR2 FQGNSA. Between the trimmed V and J ends, which lost 3 bases and 7 bases, there was a span of 18 bases. This CDR3 reads CASSFHGGGLGGELFF. In DNA form, the CDR3 reads TGTGCCAGCAGCTTTCATGGGGGCGGGTTAGGCGGGGAGCTGTTTTTT.

This clone has only a few counts. The rearrangement joins TRBV6-6 to TRBJ1-1, with D unresolved. Per germline, CDR1 MNHNY and CDR2 SVGAGI (reference sequence). V shed 7 bases and J shed 4 bases, with 10 bases lying between them. The CDR3 runs to 12 residues. The CDR3 nucleotides are TGTGCCAGCACCCTAGAATCCACTGAAGCTTTCTTT. It translates to CASTLESTEAFF.

This clone occurred a few times. This chain links TRBV9 with TRBJ2-6, with D possibly being TRBD2 (5 bases). The CDR3 length is 15 residues. The germline V gene has CDR1 SGDLS and CDR2 YYNGEE. Trimming removed 0 bases at V and 4 bases at J, with 8 bases between. CDR3 in amino acids: CASSVATGGANVLTF. In DNA form, the CDR3 reads TGTGCCAGCAGCGTAGCAACGGGAGGGGCCAACGTCCTGACTTTC.

This rearrangement joins TRBV4-2 to TRBJ2-2; the D gene is possibly TRBD2 (5 bases). Germline V lookup: CDR1 LGHNA, CDR2 YNFKEQ. This CDR3 is 12 amino acids long. The V end was cut by 1 base, the J end by 10 bases, with 7 bases between. The DNA of the CDR3 is TGTGCCAGCAGCCAAGGGGGAGAGGAGCTGTTTTTT. It encodes CASSQGGEELFF.

This sequence joins TRBV7-8 and TRBJ1-5; weak D call: TRBD1 (5 bases). This CDR3 region has 17 residues. Germline V gene lookup returns CDR1 SGHVS and CDR2 FQNEAQ. The V end was cut by 5 bases, the J end by 5 bases, with 22 bases between. The CDR3 loop reads CASSRRDWESIHQPQHF. The CDR3 nucleotides read TGTGCCAGCAGCAGGAGGGACTGGGAGAGTATCCATCAGCCCCAGCATTTT.

The rearrangement uses TRBV2 and TRBJ2-2, with D maybe TRBD1 (5 bases). This CDR3 has 15 amino acids. V lost 2 bases and J 2 bases, leaving 9 bases between the germline ends. The germline CDR1 and CDR2 sequences are SNHLY and FYNNEI. The CDR3 bases are TGTGCCAGCAGTGAATGGACACCTAACACCGGGGAGCTGTTTTTT. It translates to CASSEWTPNTGELFF.

The chain is built from TRBV2 and TRBJ2-3, with D tentatively TRBD2 (6 bases). CDR3 length: 14 residues. The V gene lost 11 bases and the J gene lost 1 base, with 16 bases spanning the gap. The germline V gene has CDR1 SNHLY and CDR2 FYNNEI. The CDR3 is CAGARGTRTDTQYF. CDR3 nucleotides: TGTGCCGGAGCCCGCGGGACTCGCACAGATACGCAGTATTTT. The full variable domain, its missing parts supplied by reference TRBV2 and TRBJ2-3, is EPEVTQTPSHQVTQMGQEVILRCVPISNHLYFYWYRQILGQKVEFLVSFYNNEISEKSEIFDDQFSVERPDGSNFTLKIRSTKLEDSAMYFCAGARGTRTDTQYFGPGTRLTVL.

The CDR3 coding sequence is TGTGCCTGGGGCCTGGACACAGATACGCAGTATTTT. Encoded protein: CAWGLDTDTQYF. V is TRBV30 and J is TRBJ2-3; D gene unclear. V dropped 5 bases and J dropped 2 bases, with 8 bases sitting between them. The CDR3 is 12 amino acids. Looked up from germline, CDR1 is GTSNPN and CDR2 is SVGIG (reference sequence).

The J gene is TRBJ2-3, the V gene TRBV28, with TRBD2 identical over 10 bases. In germline, CDR1 is MDHEN, CDR2 SYDVKM. CDR3 length: 15 residues. The V and J ends lost 4 bases and 5 bases, in that order; junction bases with no gene match: 6. CDR3 sequence (DNA): TGTGCCAGCAGTTCAGCGGGAGGGCGCGTAGATACGCAGTATTTT. Encoded protein: CASSSAGGRVDTQYF. Full variable domain (rest looked up from reference TRBV28 and TRBJ2-3): DVKVTQSSRYLVKRTGEKVFLECVQDMDHENMFWYRQDPGLGLRLIYFSYDVKMKEKGDIPEGYSVSREKKERFSLILESASTNQTSMYLCASSSAGGRVDTQYFGPGTRLTVL.

CDR3 loop: CASSLSHMGTEAFF. CDR3 nucleotides: TGTGCCAGCAGTTTATCCCATATGGGCACTGAAGCTTTCTTT. V is TRBV27 and J is TRBJ1-1; D uncertain. The CDR3 extends over 14 amino acids. V was trimmed by 0 bases and J by 4 bases, leaving 9 bases between them. Germline V gene lookup returns CDR1 MNHEY and CDR2 SMNVEV (reference sequence).

This clone occurred a few times. The gene calls are TRBV2 and TRBJ1-1; D is ambiguous. Trimming cost V 5 bases and J 8 bases, with 15 bases left between them. This CDR3 region has 13 residues. In germline, CDR1 is SNHLY, CDR2 FYNNEI. The CDR3 DNA reads as TGTGCCAGCAGTCCATCTGACGTGGGGGAAGCTTTCTTT. It specifies CASSPSDVGEAFF.

The J gene is TRBJ1-2, the V gene TRBV6-1; D remains unclear. Germline CDR1 and CDR2: MNHNS and SASEGT. Trimming cost V 1 base and J 8 bases, with 11 bases left between them. This CDR3 spans 13 amino acids. The CDR3 is CASSEGLVGGYTF. As DNA, the CDR3 is TGTGCCAGCAGTGAAGGTTTGGTCGGGGGCTACACCTTC.

The V call is TRBV11-2, the J call TRBJ2-2; D is ambiguous. V was cut by 0 bases and J by 4 bases, with 15 bases left in between. CDR3 length: 17 residues. Looked up from germline, CDR1 is SGHAT and CDR2 is FQNNGV. The CDR3 protein is CASSLDLSLVFTGELFF. As DNA, the CDR3 is TGTGCCAGCAGCTTAGATCTATCCCTAGTCTTCACCGGGGAGCTGTTTTTT.

The chain carries TRBV2 and TRBJ1-5, with unresolved D. CDR1 is SNHLY and CDR2 is FYNNEI in the germline V gene. The CDR3 loop spans 13 amino acids. Trimming cost V 6 bases and J 3 bases, with 9 bases left between them. The CDR3 nucleotides read TGTGCCAGCAGAGGAGACCTCAATCAGCCCCAGCATTTT. Its translation: CASRGDLNQPQHF.

The chain is built from TRBV20-1 and TRBJ2-1; the D is unclear. Between the trimmed V and J ends, which lost 3 bases and 8 bases, there was a span of 8 bases. CDR3 size: 11 residues. Germline-derived CDR1 and CDR2 are DFQATT and SNEGSKA (reference sequence). The CDR3, as DNA: TGCAGTGCTAGTCCCGGGCATGAGCAGTTCTTC. Amino acid sequence: CSASPGHEQFF.